The sample holds one count of the clone carrying this T cell receptor (beta chain). 60 Vbeta and 13 Jbeta primers were used in PCR. Only in-frame clones appear in the TCRdb table, and some are missing; sequencing was by immunoSEQ multiplex PCR. The sample holds some 190,000 clones, 75% to 90% seen once. The data are from a study of cytomegalovirus exposure and HLA in healthy donors. This clonotype was obtained from a boy younger than 10 in good health and CMV-seronegative. What was sequenced was PBMCs.

The CDR3 spells CSVGSGRAEQYF. The CDR3 nucleotides are TGCAGCGTTGGGAGCGGGAGGGCCGAGCAGTACTTC. The V call is TRBV29-1, the J call TRBJ2-7; 10 bases are a match to TRBD2. Germline V gene data show CDR1 as SQVTM and CDR2 as ANQGSEA. The CDR3 consists of 12 residues. V lost 4 bases to trimming and J lost 6 bases; unmatched junction nucleotides: 3.